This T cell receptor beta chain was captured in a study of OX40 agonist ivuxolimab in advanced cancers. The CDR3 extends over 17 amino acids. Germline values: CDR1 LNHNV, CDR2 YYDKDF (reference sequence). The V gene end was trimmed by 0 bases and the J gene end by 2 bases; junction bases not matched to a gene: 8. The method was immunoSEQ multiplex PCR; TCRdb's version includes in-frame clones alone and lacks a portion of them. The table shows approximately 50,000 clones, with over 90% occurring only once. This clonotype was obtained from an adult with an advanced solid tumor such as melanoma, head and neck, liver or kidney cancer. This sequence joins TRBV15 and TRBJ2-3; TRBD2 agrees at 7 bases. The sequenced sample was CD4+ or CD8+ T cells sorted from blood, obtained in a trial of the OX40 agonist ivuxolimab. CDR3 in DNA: TGTGCCACCAGCAGAGATGCCCTAGCGGCCATCACAGATACGCAGTATTTT. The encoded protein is CATSRDALAAITDTQYF.